This TCR beta chain is from a study of Ad26.COV2.S vaccination and SARS-CoV-2 variants. Study summary: A participant enrolled in the COV1001 Ad26.COV2.S trial arm provided the sample. The study's findings and limits: Estimates derived from TCR breadth and depth analyses may have underestimated total T cell responses. Vaccine recipients and placebo recipients showed similar non-spike TCR breadth.

Remarks on this clone: No antigen is known for it.

Treatment in this sample: some 20 received Ad26.COV2.S at low or high dose, single or two shots; 5 received placebo; per-sample allocation not given. All samples were drawn on day 63, counting from the first vaccine or placebo injection. Trimming took 1 base from V and 12 from J, leaving 9 bases between them. CDR3 length equals 11 residues. Germline CDR1 and CDR2: DFQATT and SNEGSKA (reference sequence). Repertoires were generated with immunoSEQ multiplex PCR, while TCRdb's copy carries only in-frame clones and drops some. Here the sample spans hundreds of thousands of clones, approximately 90% being singletons.

The receptor comes from a person between 18 and 60 years old who received the Ad26.COV2.S COVID-19 vaccine or a placebo. The chain recombines TRBV20-1 with TRBJ1-4; D gene uncertain. The sample consisted of peripheral blood, taken in a trial of Ad26.COV2.S vaccine versus placebo. As DNA, the CDR3 is TGCAGTGCTAGAGGAAAGGGTGAACTGTTTTTT. Its translation: CSARGKGELFF.